This TCR beta chain was documented in a study of human T cells and chemical hapten exposure. Study details: Diagnoses of alopecia areata, totalis or universalis occurred in mostly female patients.

The time point denotes: patch test 1, 2 weeks after DPC sensitization. Treatment of the sample: therapeutic diphenylcyclopropenone sensitization with weekly scalp DPC. This clonotype was detected many times. The CDR3 sequence is 14 residues long. CDR1 and CDR2 (germline): PRHDT, FYEKMQ (reference sequence). Trimming took off 2 bases at V and 6 bases at J, with 11 bases between the two ends. TCRdb itself ran the RACE reads through MiXCR, one entry per CDR3 protein. The repertoire holds over 75,000 distinct CDR3 sequences, with roughly 7.1% as singletons. This sequence was found in a woman aged 25 to 39 with alopecia areata. Some clones in this sample may be carry-over from other donors' samples. The genes are TRBV13 and TRBJ2-1; D unclear. The sequenced sample was whole blood, obtained in connection with sensitization to the hapten diphenylcyclopropenone (DPC). The CDR3 DNA is TGTGCCAGCAGCTTAAACGATATTGGCAATGAGCAGTTCTTC. It translates to CASSLNDIGNEQFF.